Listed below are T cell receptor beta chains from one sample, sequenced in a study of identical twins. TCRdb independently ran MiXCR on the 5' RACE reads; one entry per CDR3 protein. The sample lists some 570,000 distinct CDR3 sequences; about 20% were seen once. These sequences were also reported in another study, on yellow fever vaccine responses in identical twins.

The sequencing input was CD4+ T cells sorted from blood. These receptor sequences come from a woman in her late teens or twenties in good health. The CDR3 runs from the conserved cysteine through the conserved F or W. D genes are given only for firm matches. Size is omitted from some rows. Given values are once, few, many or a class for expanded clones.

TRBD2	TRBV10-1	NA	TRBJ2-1	CASSGGGSGRGNEQFF	TGCGCCAGCAGTGGAGGGGGTAGCGGGAGGGGAAATGAGCAGTTCTTC
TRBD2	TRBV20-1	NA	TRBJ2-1	CSAYSGLQAWGSYNEQFF	TGCAGTGCTTACTCGGGACTACAAGCCTGGGGGTCCTACAATGAGCAGTTCTTC
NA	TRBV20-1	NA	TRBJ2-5	CSASRDAHQETQYF	TGCAGTGCTAGCCGGGACGCACACCAAGAGACCCAGTACTTC
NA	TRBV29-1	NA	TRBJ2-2	CSVEKGTPNTGELFF	TGCAGCGTTGAAAAAGGGACACCGAACACCGGGGAGCTGTTTTTT
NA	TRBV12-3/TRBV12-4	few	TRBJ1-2	CATRDLPRSGYTF	TGTGCGACGCGGGATCTCCCCCGTTCGGGCTACACCTTC
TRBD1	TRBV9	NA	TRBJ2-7	CASSVGGTGPHEQYF	TGTGCCAGCAGCGTAGGCGGGACAGGGCCACACGAGCAGTACTTC
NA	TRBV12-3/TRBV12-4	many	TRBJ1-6	CASSFGDSPLHF	TGTGCCAGCAGTTTCGGGGATTCACCCCTCCACTTT
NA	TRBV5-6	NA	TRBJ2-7	CASSLWGHTTYEQYF	TGTGCCAGCAGCTTGTGGGGACACACTACCTACGAGCAGTACTTC
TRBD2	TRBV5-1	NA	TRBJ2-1	CASSLDGSGGSYNEQFF	TGCGCCAGCAGCTTGGATGGTAGCGGGGGCTCCTACAATGAGCAGTTCTTC
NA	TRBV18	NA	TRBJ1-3	CASSPGFGSGNTIYF	TGTGCCAGCTCCCCGGGTTTTGGCTCTGGAAACACCATATATTTT